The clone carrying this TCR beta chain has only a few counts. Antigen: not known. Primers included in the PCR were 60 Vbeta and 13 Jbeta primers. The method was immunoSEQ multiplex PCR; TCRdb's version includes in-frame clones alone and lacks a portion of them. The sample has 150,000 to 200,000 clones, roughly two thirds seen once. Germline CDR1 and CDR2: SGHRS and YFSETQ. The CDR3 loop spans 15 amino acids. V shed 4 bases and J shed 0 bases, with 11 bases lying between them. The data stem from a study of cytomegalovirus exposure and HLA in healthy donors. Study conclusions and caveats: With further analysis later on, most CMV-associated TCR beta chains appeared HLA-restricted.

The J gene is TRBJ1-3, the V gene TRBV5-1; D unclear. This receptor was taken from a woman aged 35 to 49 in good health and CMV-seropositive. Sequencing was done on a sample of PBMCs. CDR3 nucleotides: TGCGCCAGCAGCATGGGTGGGAGCTCTGGAAACACCATATATTTT. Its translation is CASSMGGSSGNTIYF.